These 14 T cell receptor beta chains were sequenced from one sample in a study of blood T cell repertoires in COVID-19. Here immunoSEQ multiplex PCR was the method, and the copy in TCRdb shows in-frame clones only, minus some. Of about 250,000 clones in the sample, roughly 85% were seen once. Material for sequencing was PBMCs or T cells enriched from blood (not recorded which). Receptors originate from a man aged 40-50 years who had been exposed to COVID-19.

The gene calls are TRBV19 and TRBJ2-6; TRBD1 matches at 7 bases. With V trimmed by 1 base and J by 7 bases, 4 bases remained unmatched. The germline CDR1 and CDR2 sequences are LNHDA and SQIVND (reference sequence). The CDR3 is 15 residues long. CDR3 residues: CASSIGTGLANVLTF. CDR3 DNA: TGTGCCAGTAGTATAGGGACAGGTTTAGCCAACGTCCTGACTTTC.

The rearrangement uses TRBV5-6 and TRBJ1-1; TRBD1 aligns across 9 bases. The junction had 2 bases not matched to a gene; V was cut back by 0 bases and J by 11 bases. Germline lookup yields CDR1 SGHDT and CDR2 YYEEEE. The CDR3 is 12 amino acids. The CDR3 spells CASSLGDRAAFF. The CDR3 DNA sequence: TGTGCCAGCAGCTTGGGGGACAGGGCGGCTTTCTTT.

The rearrangement uses TRBV2 and TRBJ2-1; 7 bases map to TRBD1. With V trimmed by 6 bases and J by 9 bases, 11 bases remained unmatched. The germline gives CDR1 SNHLY, CDR2 FYNNEI. The CDR3 consists of 14 residues. The chain's CDR3 is CASRADRAGGEQFF. DNA of the CDR3: TGTGCCAGCAGGGCAGACAGGGCAGGAGGTGAGCAGTTCTTC.

The rearrangement links TRBV6-5 to TRBJ2-6; D call uncertain. Looked up from germline, CDR1 is MNHEY and CDR2 is SVGAGI. The CDR3 loop spans 16 amino acids. Trimming shortened V by 3 bases and J by 0 bases, and 9 bases separated the two germline ends. The CDR3 is CASSYSRFSGANVLTF. The CDR3 nucleotides read TGTGCCAGCAGTTATAGCCGATTCTCTGGGGCCAACGTCCTGACTTTC.

V gene TRBV10-3 combines with J gene TRBJ1-1; D uncertain. This CDR3 has 12 amino acids. Trimming took 7 bases from V and 4 from J, leaving 10 bases between them. Germline loops: CDR1 ENHRY, CDR2 SYGVKD. The CDR3 bases are TGTGCCATCACGGAGGGTCGCACTGAAGCTTTCTTT. It translates to CAITEGRTEAFF.

The rearrangement joins TRBV7-9 to TRBJ1-2; 9 bases match TRBD1. With 5 bases clipped from V and 5 bases from J, the junction kept 15 bases outside the gene matches. In germline, CDR1 is SEHNR, CDR2 FQNEAQ (reference sequence). This CDR3 is built from 17 residues. CDR3 DNA sequence: TGTGCCAGCAGCGAATATACCGGGACAGGGATTCAGTATGGCTACACCTTC. Residues: CASSEYTGTGIQYGYTF.

The table lists this clone with a count of one. This chain uses TRBV6-5 with TRBJ2-7, with 9 positions matching TRBD1. Germline lookup yields CDR1 MNHEY and CDR2 SVGAGI. Trimming cost V 4 bases and J 4 bases; bases outside gene matches: 8. This CDR3 contains 15 residues. CDR3 loop: CASSSTGTGSYEQYF. DNA of the CDR3: TGTGCCAGCAGTTCCACCGGGACAGGGAGTTACGAGCAGTACTTC.

This clone appeared once. The chain's CDR3 is CASSHKDRHPSGANVLTF. The CDR3 DNA reads as TGCGCCAGCAGCCACAAGGACAGACACCCCTCTGGGGCCAACGTCCTGACTTTC. The chain combines TRBV5-1 with TRBJ2-6, with D tentatively TRBD1 (6 bases). Germline values: CDR1 SGHRS, CDR2 YFSETQ. The CDR3 sequence is 18 residues long. Trimming stripped 4 bases from V and 0 bases from J, with 17 bases between.

V and J are TRBV7-9 and TRBJ2-1, with 8 bases that match TRBD1. This CDR3 region has 19 residues. Germline CDR1 SEHNR, CDR2 FQNEAQ (reference sequence). With V trimmed by 6 bases and J by 0 bases, 16 bases remained unmatched. The CDR3, as DNA: TGTGCCAGCAGTAAAGGACAGGGCAAGTTGGGGAGCTCCTACAATGAGCAGTTCTTC. This encodes CASSKGQGKLGSSYNEQFF.

The J gene is TRBJ1-5, the V gene TRBV29-1, with D possibly matching TRBD1 (6 bases). The germline V gene has CDR1 SQVTM and CDR2 ANQGSEA. V lost 4 bases to trimming and J lost 3 bases, with 10 bases between them. There are 13 residues in the CDR3. CDR3 loop: CSVVDRINQPQHF. CDR3 coding DNA: TGCAGCGTTGTAGACAGGATCAATCAGCCCCAGCATTTT.

The chain carries TRBV5-4 and TRBJ2-3; 11 positions agree with TRBD2. The CDR3 extends over 17 amino acids. Per the germline V gene, CDR1 is SGHNT and CDR2 is YYREEE (reference sequence). With V trimmed by 0 bases and J by 4 bases, 7 bases remained unmatched. This chain's CDR3 is CASSLGLAGGPADTQYF. CDR3 nucleotides: TGTGCCAGCAGCTTGGGATTAGCGGGAGGGCCCGCAGATACGCAGTATTTT. Combining the CDR3 with reference TRBV5-4 and TRBJ2-3 gives the whole variable domain ETGVTQSPTHLIKTRGQQVTLRCSSQSGHNTVSWYQQALGQGPQFIFQYYREEENGRGNFPPRFSGLQFPNYSSELNVNALELDDSALYLCASSLGLAGGPADTQYFGPGTRLTVL.

The gene calls are TRBV11-2 and TRBJ1-2; perhaps TRBD1 as D (6 bases). The CDR3 is 15 residues long. The V gene lost 5 bases and the J gene lost 6 bases, with 19 bases spanning the gap. Germline CDR1 SGHAT, CDR2 FQNNGV. The CDR3 protein is CASSHGDTTMDGYTF. CDR3 coding DNA: TGTGCCAGCAGCCACGGGGACACAACTATGGATGGCTACACCTTC.

This clone was found a few times. The chain is built from TRBV9 and TRBJ2-7, with TRBD2 as a possible D gene (5 bases). The CDR3 length is 14 residues. The germline V gene encodes CDR1 SGDLS and CDR2 YYNGEE. Trimming cost V 7 bases and J 0 bases, with 14 bases left between them. CDR3 in amino acids: CASGRGDPSYEQYF. Here the CDR3 DNA reads TGTGCCAGCGGGAGAGGAGATCCCTCCTACGAGCAGTACTTC.

The table lists this clone with a few counts. The chain joins TRBV6-6 to TRBJ2-7; 12 bases are shared with TRBD1. V shed 4 bases, J shed 5 bases, and the junction held 3 bases outside the gene matches. The CDR3 is 14 amino acids. The V gene's germline CDR1 is MNHNY and CDR2 SVGAGI (reference sequence). The CDR3 region has the DNA TGTGCCAGCAGTTCGGGACAGGGGGCCCACGAGCAGTACTTC. It specifies CASSSGQGAHEQYF.